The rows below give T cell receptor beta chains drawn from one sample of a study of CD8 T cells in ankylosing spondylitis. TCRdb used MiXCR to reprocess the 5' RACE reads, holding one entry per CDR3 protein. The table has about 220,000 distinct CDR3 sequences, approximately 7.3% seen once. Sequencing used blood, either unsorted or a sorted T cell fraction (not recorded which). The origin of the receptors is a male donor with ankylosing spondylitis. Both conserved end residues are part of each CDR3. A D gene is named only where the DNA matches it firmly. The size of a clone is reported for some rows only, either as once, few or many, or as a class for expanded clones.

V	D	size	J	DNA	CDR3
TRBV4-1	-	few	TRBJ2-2	TGCGCCAGCAGCCAAGTGGGATTCTCAGGGGAGCTGTTTTTT	CASSQVGFSGELFF
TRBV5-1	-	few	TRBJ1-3	TGCGCCAGCAGCCTCTCTGGAAACACCATATATTTT	CASSLSGNTIYF
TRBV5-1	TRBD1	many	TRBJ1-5	TGCGCCAGCAGCTTGGCCGAGGACAGGGGGCATCAGCCCCAGCATTTT	CASSLAEDRGHQPQHF
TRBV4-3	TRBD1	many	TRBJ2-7	TGCGCCAGCAGCCAAGGGTGGGACAGGGCCTACGAGCAGTACTTC	CASSQGWDRAYEQYF
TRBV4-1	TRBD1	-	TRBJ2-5	TGCGCCAGCAGCCTAAGAACAGGGGACCAAGAGACCCAGTACTTC	CASSLRTGDQETQYF
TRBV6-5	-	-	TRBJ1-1	TGTGCCAGCAGTTACGGGAATAGGGTTAGTGAAGCTTTCTTT	CASSYGNRVSEAFF
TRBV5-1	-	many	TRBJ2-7	TGCGCCAGCAGCTCCCTAACCTACGAGCAGTACTTC	CASSSLTYEQYF
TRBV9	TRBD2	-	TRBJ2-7	TGTGCCAGCAGCGCCCACCCTCGGACTAGCGGGGCTTACGAGCAGTACTTC	CASSAHPRTSGAYEQYF
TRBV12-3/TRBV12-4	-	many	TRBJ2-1	TGTGCCAGCAAGTTTAGGGGCCCTGGGGGAAATGAGCAGTTCTTC	CASKFRGPGGNEQFF
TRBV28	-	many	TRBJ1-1	TGTGCCAGCAGTCCTTTAGAGGTTTACCAGAACACTGAAGCTTTCTTT	CASSPLEVYQNTEAFF
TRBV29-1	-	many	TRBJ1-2	TGCAGCGATAGGTATGGCTATGGCTACACCTTC	CSDRYGYGYTF
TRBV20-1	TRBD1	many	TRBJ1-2	TGCAGTGCTAGAGATTTTCCCGGGACAGGGGATGGCTACACCTTC	CSARDFPGTGDGYTF
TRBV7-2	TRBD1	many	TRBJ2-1	TGTGCCAGCAGCTTGGGGTGGACAGGGAACAATGAGCAGTTCTTC	CASSLGWTGNNEQFF
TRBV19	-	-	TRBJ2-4	TGTGCCAGTAGTATCCAGATACATCTGGCCAAAAACATTCAGTACTTC	CASSIQIHLAKNIQYF
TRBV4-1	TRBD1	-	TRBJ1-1	TGCGCCAGCCGAGTAACGACAGGGGCCGACACTGAAGCTTTCTTT	CASRVTTGADTEAFF